The entry below gives a single T cell receptor (beta chain) sequence along with its context. The antigen is undetermined. This sample is drawn from a study of T cell responses to AZD1222 COVID-19 vaccine. The study's findings and limits: Donors skewed white British and female; clonal diversity was possibly underestimated. Spike was spanned by vaccine-associated CD4 TCRs, with dominance at 160-218 and 743-854.

Here immunoSEQ multiplex PCR was the method, and the copy in TCRdb shows in-frame clones only, minus some. The top ten clones hold 9.5% to 13% of a sample with 85,000 or so clones, about 89% of them seen once. The CDR3 sequence is 12 residues long. The V end was cut by 7 bases, the J end by 5 bases, with 12 bases between. Germline CDR1 MDHEN, CDR2 SYDVKM. Sequencing was performed on peripheral blood, taken 28 days after the second AZD1222 dose. This chain links TRBV28 with TRBJ2-7; no reliable D call. This TCR derives from an adult who received the AZD1222 COVID-19 vaccine. CDR3 region: CASNNRWDEQYF. The CDR3 coding sequence is TGTGCCAGCAATAACCGGTGGGACGAGCAGTACTTC.